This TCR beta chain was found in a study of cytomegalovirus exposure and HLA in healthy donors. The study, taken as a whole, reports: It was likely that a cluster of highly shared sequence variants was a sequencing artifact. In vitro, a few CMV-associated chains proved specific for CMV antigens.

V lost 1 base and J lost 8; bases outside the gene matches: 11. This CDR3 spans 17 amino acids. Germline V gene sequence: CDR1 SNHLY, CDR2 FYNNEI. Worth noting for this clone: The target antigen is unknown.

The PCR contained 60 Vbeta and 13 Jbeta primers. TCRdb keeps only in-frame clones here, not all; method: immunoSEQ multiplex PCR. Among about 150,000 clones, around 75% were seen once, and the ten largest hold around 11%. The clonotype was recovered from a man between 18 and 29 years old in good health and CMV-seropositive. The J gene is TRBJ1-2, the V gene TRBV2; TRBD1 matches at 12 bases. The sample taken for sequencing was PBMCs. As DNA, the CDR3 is TGTGCCAGCAGTGAAGTCGGGACAGGGGGCATGGGTCGGGGCTACACCTTC. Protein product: CASSEVGTGGMGRGYTF.